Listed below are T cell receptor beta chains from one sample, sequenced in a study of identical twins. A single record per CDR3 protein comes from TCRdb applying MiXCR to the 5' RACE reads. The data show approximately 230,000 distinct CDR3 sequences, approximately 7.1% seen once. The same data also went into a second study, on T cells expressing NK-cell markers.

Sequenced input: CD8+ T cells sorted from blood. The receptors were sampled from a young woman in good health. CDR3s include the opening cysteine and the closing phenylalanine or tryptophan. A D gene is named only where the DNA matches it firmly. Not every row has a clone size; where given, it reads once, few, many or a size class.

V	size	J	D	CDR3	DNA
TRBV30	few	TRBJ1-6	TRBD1	CAWNPGTGQSPLHF	TGTGCCTGGAACCCGGGGACGGGACAGTCACCCCTCCACTTT
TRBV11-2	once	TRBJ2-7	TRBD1	CASSQPEGTGEYEQYF	TGTGCCAGCAGCCAACCCGAGGGGACAGGGGAATACGAGCAGTACTTC
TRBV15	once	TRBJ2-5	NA	CATSPGGETQYF	TGTGCCACCAGCCCGGGTGGGGAGACCCAGTACTTC
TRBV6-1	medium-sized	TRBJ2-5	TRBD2	CASSELAGGQETQYF	TGTGCCAGCAGTGAACTAGCGGGGGGGCAAGAGACCCAGTACTTC
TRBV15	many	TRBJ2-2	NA	CATSRDGAHTGELFF	TGTGCCACCAGCAGAGATGGGGCGCACACCGGGGAGCTGTTTTTT
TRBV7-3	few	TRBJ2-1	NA	CASSLAAGNEQFF	TGTGCCAGCAGCTTAGCAGCAGGCAATGAGCAGTTCTTC
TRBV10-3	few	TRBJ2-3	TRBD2	CAISESSSGRISTDTQYF	TGTGCCATCAGTGAGTCTTCTAGCGGGCGAATTAGCACAGATACGCAGTATTTT
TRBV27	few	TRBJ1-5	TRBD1	CASSHRTGGEQPQHF	TGTGCCAGCAGTCACAGGACAGGGGGTGAGCAGCCCCAGCATTTT
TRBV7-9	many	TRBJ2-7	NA	CASSLVRETSYEQYF	TGTGCCAGCAGCTTAGTCCGGGAGACCTCCTACGAGCAGTACTTC
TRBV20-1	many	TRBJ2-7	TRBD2	CSARVSGVASYEQYF	TGCAGTGCCAGGGTTAGCGGGGTAGCTTCCTACGAGCAGTACTTC
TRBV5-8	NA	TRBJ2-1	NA	CASTRGRGAYEQFF	TGTGCCAGCACCAGGGGGAGGGGCGCCTATGAGCAGTTCTTC
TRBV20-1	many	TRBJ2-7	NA	CSAREVTYEQYF	TGCAGTGCTAGAGAGGTTACCTACGAGCAGTACTTC
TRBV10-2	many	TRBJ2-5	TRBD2	CASSLATSGGEGETQYF	TGCGCCAGCAGTCTGGCAACTAGCGGGGGTGAGGGGGAGACCCAGTACTTC
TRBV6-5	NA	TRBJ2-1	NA	CASSWGRGAGRNEQFF	TGTGCCAGCAGTTGGGGACGGGGTGCGGGGAGGAATGAGCAGTTCTTC
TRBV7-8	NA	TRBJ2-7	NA	CASSLEGSPGYEQYF	TGTGCCAGCAGCTTGGAGGGCTCCCCTGGCTACGAGCAGTACTTC
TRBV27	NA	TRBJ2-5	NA	CASSLEGEETQYF	TGTGCCAGCAGTTTAGAGGGGGAAGAGACCCAGTACTTC
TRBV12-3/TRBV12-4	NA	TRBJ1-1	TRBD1	CASTGGFWTEAFF	TGTGCCAGCACAGGGGGGTTTTGGACTGAAGCTTTCTTT
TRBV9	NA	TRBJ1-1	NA	CAGSVGGGTEAFF	TGTGCCGGCAGCGTGGGGGGAGGGACTGAAGCTTTCTTT
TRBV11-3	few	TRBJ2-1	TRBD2	CASSPGLAGDYEQFF	TGTGCCAGCAGCCCGGGACTAGCGGGAGATTATGAGCAGTTCTTC
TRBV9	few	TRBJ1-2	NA	CASSVAGTAYGYTF	TGTGCCAGCAGCGTAGCGGGGACGGCCTATGGCTACACCTTC
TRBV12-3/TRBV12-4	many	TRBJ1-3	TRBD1	CASSPRQGAGNTIYF	TGTGCCAGCAGTCCACGACAGGGGGCTGGAAACACCATATATTTT
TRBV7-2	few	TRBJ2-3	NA	CASSLVGGVIDTQYF	TGTGCCAGCAGCTTAGTCGGGGGAGTCATAGATACGCAGTATTTT
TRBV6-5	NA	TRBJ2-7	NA	CASSYHETQSSYEQYF	TGTGCCAGCAGTTACCACGAAACCCAAAGCTCCTACGAGCAGTACTTC
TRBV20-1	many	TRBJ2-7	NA	CSARDTDHFSYEQYF	TGCAGTGCTAGAGATACGGACCATTTCTCCTACGAGCAGTACTTC